One TCR beta chain is described in this entry. TCR beta rearrangements were amplified from peripheral blood genomic DNA. The source of the sample is a study of T cell repertoires in aging, cancer and after chemotherapy. Study details: Patients with chronic lymphocytic leukemia were sampled before and after fludarabine- or bendamustine-based chemotherapy.

A mixed TRB-A/B primer pool amplified rearranged TRB by multiplex touch-down PCR. Each CDR3 protein gets one entry after TCRdb re-called the multiplex PCR reads with MiXCR. The data contain several thousand distinct CDR3 sequences, over 30% of them seen just once; the ten biggest clones take up approximately 48%. Per germline, CDR1 ENHRY and CDR2 SYGVKD. The ends were cut back, 2 bases at V and 3 bases at J, with 8 bases in the middle. This CDR3 region has 13 residues. The chain couples TRBV10-3 to TRBJ2-7; TRBD1 might be the D (6 bases). The specimen sequenced was blood. This clonotype originated in a human donor with a blood cancer. In nucleotides, the CDR3 is TGTGCCATCAGTGAGGGGGACAACTACGAGCAGTACTTC. This gives the protein CAISEGDNYEQYF.